A single sample gave rise to the 14 T cell receptor beta chains below, sequenced in a study of cytotoxic CD8 clonotypes in ibrutinib-treated CLL. Assay: immunoSEQ multiplex PCR; the TCRdb copy retains only in-frame clones and omits some. The table shows about 200,000 clones, with 70% occurring only once. The sample in question was PBMCs, obtained after 12 months of ibrutinib treatment. The receptor set was obtained from a human donor with chronic lymphocytic leukemia.

This clone was seen only a few times. The chain employs TRBV5-4 and TRBJ1-2; D possibly corresponds to TRBD1 (5 bases). V lost 2 bases to trimming and J lost 0 bases, with 14 bases between them. The CDR3 consists of 16 residues. Looked up from germline, CDR1 is SGHNT and CDR2 is YYREEE (reference sequence). The chain's CDR3 is CASSFRQSVANYGYTF. In DNA, the CDR3 is TGTGCCAGCAGCTTTCGACAGTCCGTCGCTAACTATGGCTACACCTTC.

J is TRBJ1-3 and V is TRBV7-2, with D perhaps matching TRBD1 (5 bases). The V end lost 4 bases, the J end lost 2 bases, and 15 bases lay between the germline ends. The germline V gene encodes CDR1 SGHTA and CDR2 FQGNSA. The CDR3 consists of 16 residues. CDR3 protein: CASSSPGRGTGNTIYF. DNA for the CDR3: TGTGCCAGCAGCTCACCGGGACGCGGGACTGGAAACACCATATATTTT.

V and J are TRBV21-1 and TRBJ1-6; the table's D call of TRBD1 was not tested on the DNA. TRBV21-1 is described as a pseudogene. The CDR3 has 14 residues. CDR3 nucleotides: TGTGCCAGCAGCAAACCGGACAGTAATTCACCCCTCCACTTT. Protein product: CASSKPDSNSPLHF.

A few counts support this clone. The chain is built from TRBV7-8 and TRBJ2-7; D is perhaps TRBD2 (5 bases). The germline CDR1 and CDR2 sequences are SGHVS and FQNEAQ. The CDR3 runs to 13 residues. V lost 8 bases and J 2 bases, leaving 13 bases between the germline ends. CDR3 residues: CASGEGGPYEQYF. The CDR3 DNA is TGTGCCAGCGGGGAAGGCGGGCCCTACGAGCAGTACTTC.

The table lists this clone with many counts. Distinct nucleotide sequences in the sample also encode this CDR3. The rearrangement uses TRBV30 and TRBJ1-5; 8 bases agree with TRBD1. Losses at the gene ends were 0 bases for V and 5 bases for J; bases not matched to a gene: 0. CDR3 length: 13 residues. The germline CDR1 and CDR2 sequences are GTSNPN and SVGIG (reference sequence). CDR3 DNA sequence: TGTGCCTGGAGTGTACAGGGGGATCAGCCCCAGCATTTT. This codes for CAWSVQGDQPQHF.

This clone appeared once. This sequence joins TRBV9 and TRBJ2-5, with 8 bases aligning to TRBD1. The germline CDR1 and CDR2 sequences are SGDLS and YYNGEE. This CDR3 is built from 15 residues. Trimming took 0 bases from V and 2 from J; bases not matched to a gene: 3. The CDR3 bases are TGTGCCAGCAGCGTAGGTACAGGGGGACAAGAGACCCAGTACTTC. Its translation: CASSVGTGGQETQYF.

J is TRBJ1-2 and V is TRBV4-1; 7 bases are a match to TRBD1. V gave up 1 base and J gave up 0 bases; unmatched junction bases: 5. Germline assignment: CDR1 MGHRA and CDR2 YSYEKL. The CDR3 spans 16 residues. The CDR3: CASSQGGTAANYGYTF. The CDR3 DNA is TGCGCCAGCAGCCAAGGCGGGACAGCCGCTAACTATGGCTACACCTTC.

This clone was seen a few times. The V call is TRBV19, the J call TRBJ1-1; D might be TRBD1 (6 bases). The CDR3 extends over 13 amino acids. Germline V gene sequence: CDR1 LNHDA, CDR2 SQIVND (reference sequence). V lost 7 bases and J lost 0, with 9 bases in between. The CDR3 protein is CASIQGMNTEAFF. CDR3 in DNA: TGTGCCAGTATTCAGGGGATGAACACTGAAGCTTTCTTT. Together with reference TRBV19 and TRBJ1-1, the CDR3 gives the full variable domain: DGGITQSPKYLFRKEGQNVTLSCEQNLNHDAMYWYRQDPGQGLRLIYYSQIVNDFQKGDIAEGYSVSREKKESFPLTVTSAQKNPTAFYLCASIQGMNTEAFFGQGTRLTVV.

The chain recombines TRBV25-1 with TRBJ2-5; D is unresolved. This CDR3 spans 13 amino acids. V dropped 3 bases and J dropped 4 bases, with 9 bases sitting between them. From germline, CDR1 is MGHDK and CDR2 SYGVNS. CDR3 in amino acids: CASSDPGRETQYF. CDR3 nucleotide sequence: TGTGCCAGCAGTGATCCAGGACGAGAGACCCAGTACTTC.

The chain couples TRBV5-1 to TRBJ1-4, with TRBD1 matching 8 bases. Germline V gene lookup returns CDR1 SGHRS and CDR2 YFSETQ. The CDR3 contains 19 residues. V was clipped by 4 bases and J by 8 bases; unmatched bases: 22. The CDR3 reads CASSGGQGRGGRPPEKLFF. CDR3 bases: TGCGCCAGCAGCGGTGGACAGGGACGGGGTGGGCGACCTCCCGAAAAACTGTTTTTT.

The gene calls are TRBV7-2 and TRBJ1-2; 7 nucleotides align to TRBD1. Germline CDR1 SGHTA, CDR2 FQGNSA. CDR3 length: 12 residues. J gave up 0 bases and V 8 bases, and 0 bases lay outside the gene matches. The CDR3 spells CASQGANYGYTF. CDR3 bases: TGTGCCAGCCAGGGGGCTAACTATGGCTACACCTTC.

The chain recombines TRBV13 with TRBJ2-3, with 12 bases fitting TRBD2. This CDR3 comprises 17 residues. Germline V lookup: CDR1 PRHDT, CDR2 FYEKMQ (reference sequence). The junction had 8 bases not matched to a gene; V was cut back by 3 bases and J by 4 bases. CDR3 amino acids: CASSFGLAGGPADTQYF. As DNA, the CDR3 is TGTGCCAGCAGCTTTGGCCTAGCGGGAGGGCCTGCAGATACGCAGTATTTT.

The J gene is TRBJ2-7, the V gene TRBV7-9; D gene uncertain. Germline V CDR1 and CDR2: SEHNR, FQNEAQ (reference sequence). V dropped 4 bases and J dropped 2 bases, with 18 bases sitting between them. The CDR3 sequence is 16 residues long. The CDR3 bases are TGTGCCAGCAGCTCACCACCCACGGGCAGTACCTACGAGCAGTACTTC. Its translation: CASSSPPTGSTYEQYF.

CDR3 residues: CASSQDTTGAQRVNEQFF. In nucleotides, the CDR3 is TGCGCCAGCAGCCAAGATACCACGGGCGCCCAACGCGTCAATGAGCAGTTCTTC. The V gene is TRBV4-3, the J gene TRBJ2-1; D unresolved. The CDR3 covers 18 residues. Germline CDR1 is LGHNA and CDR2 is YSLEER. Trimming stripped 0 bases from V and 6 bases from J, with 21 bases between.